The 7 T cell receptor beta chains below all came from one sample that was sequenced in a study of CD4 T cells in relation to SARS-CoV-2 and coronaviruses. Assay: immunoSEQ multiplex PCR; the TCRdb copy retains only in-frame clones and omits some. The repertoire holds some 21,000 clones, with about 80% as singletons. These receptors' targets are unknown. Unexposed donor CD4+ T cells date from about 2011-2018, before the COVID-19 pandemic. CD4+ T cells were isolated from the cells after around 10 days of culture. Sequenced material: CD4+ T cells from PBMCs, cultured in vitro. These receptors all stem from a human donor in good health.

The gene calls are TRBV19 and TRBJ2-1, with D possibly matching TRBD2 (6 bases). Germline V gene data show CDR1 as LNHDA and CDR2 as SQIVND (reference sequence). The V end lost 3 bases, the J end lost 7 bases, and 22 bases lay between the germline ends. The CDR3 sequence is 17 residues long. This chain's CDR3 is CASSIGSGRGYPNEQFF. For the CDR3, the DNA is TGTGCCAGTAGTATCGGGTCGGGGCGGGGTTACCCAAATGAGCAGTTCTTC.

The rearrangement joins TRBV5-1 to TRBJ2-7, with a weak D call TRBD2 (5 bases). This CDR3 is built from 14 residues. Looked up from germline, CDR1 is SGHRS and CDR2 is YFSETQ. Trimming removed 3 bases at V and 6 bases at J, with 16 bases between. The CDR3 DNA reads as TGCGCCAGCAGCTCCGGACTCCGCAACCGCGAGCAGTACTTC. Translation gives CASSSGLRNREQYF.

A single count supports this clone. V usage is TRBV27 and J usage is TRBJ1-3; D is undetermined. Between the trimmed V and J ends, which lost 6 bases and 0 bases, there was a span of 12 bases. The CDR3 is 15 residues long. Looked up from germline, CDR1 is MNHEY and CDR2 is SMNVEV (reference sequence). The CDR3 DNA follows: TGTGCCAGCAGCCGTAATGGGCGCTCTGGAAACACCATATATTTT. Encoded protein: CASSRNGRSGNTIYF.

CDR3 loop: CASSQTGAAGKNIQYF. In DNA form, the CDR3 reads TGCGCCAGCAGCCAGACCGGGGCAGCTGGCAAAAACATTCAGTACTTC. This rearrangement joins TRBV4-1 to TRBJ2-4; D may correspond to TRBD1 or TRBD2 (5 bases each). The germline V gene encodes CDR1 MGHRA and CDR2 YSYEKL. This CDR3 contains 16 residues. Trimming took off 3 bases at V and 3 bases at J, with 15 bases between the two ends.

V usage is TRBV6-5 and J usage is TRBJ1-2; 8 nucleotides line up with TRBD1. The CDR3 runs 14 residues. The J segment lost 8 bases and the V segment lost 7 bases, leaving 12 bases of the junction unmatched. In germline, CDR1 is MNHEY, CDR2 SVGAGI. CDR3 sequence (DNA): TGTGCCAGCACGCGGACAGGGACGACGGGCGGCTACACCTTC. This gives the protein CASTRTGTTGGYTF.

The chain recombines TRBV9 with TRBJ2-3, with 8 nucleotides matching TRBD2. V trimming: 1 base; J trimming: 0 bases; junction bases outside the gene matches: 4. Per the germline V gene, CDR1 is SGDLS and CDR2 is YYNGEE. CDR3 size: 16 residues. This CDR3 is CASSVSGGRSTDTQYF. The CDR3 DNA follows: TGTGCCAGCAGCGTAAGTGGCGGGAGGAGCACAGATACGCAGTATTTT.

The count of this clone is one. The chain employs TRBV5-1 and TRBJ2-1; the D gene is possibly TRBD1 (6 bases). Looked up from germline, CDR1 is SGHRS and CDR2 is YFSETQ. This CDR3 has 15 residues. V dropped 0 bases and J dropped 3 bases, with 10 bases sitting between them. CDR3 in DNA: TGCGCCAGCAGCTTGGGGCAGGGGTTCTACAATGAGCAGTTCTTC. As protein: CASSLGQGFYNEQFF.